This section outlines one T cell receptor beta chain sequence together with its context. Its target is not known. The data were taken from a study of cytomegalovirus exposure and HLA in healthy donors. General observations from the study: As confirmed in vitro, a few CMV-associated chains were specific for CMV antigens.

Assay used: immunoSEQ multiplex PCR; TCRdb lists only in-frame clones, some missing. Found here are 110,000 or so clones, about nine tenths of them singletons; the top ten hold about 2%. The CDR3 sequence is 13 residues long. Germline V gene lookup returns CDR1 MNHEY and CDR2 SMNVEV (reference sequence). Trimming took off 4 bases at V and 4 bases at J, with 10 bases between the two ends. The rearrangement links TRBV27 to TRBJ1-1; D remains ambiguous. The sequenced material came from PBMCs. The clonotype was recovered from a woman aged 18-30 years in good health and CMV-seronegative. The DNA of the CDR3 is TGTGCCAGCAGTTACCGTCGGGGCACTGAAGCTTTCTTT. As protein: CASSYRRGTEAFF.